The 22 T cell receptor beta chains presented below share a single source sample, sequenced in a study of molecular identifiers for immune sequencing clone quantification. TCRdb reprocessed the PCR reads with MiXCR, giving one entry per CDR3 protein. The sample gives nearly 650,000 distinct CDR3 sequences, around 25% of which show up once; 0.6% to 0.9% is in the top ten. The material sequenced was naive CD8+ T cells from blood, with Jurkat cell RNA spiked in. Described subset: FACS-sorted CD8+CD4-CCR7+CD45RA+ naive T cells. The source is a human donor in good health. Some libraries in this study had Jurkat cell RNA spiked in.

Details on this clonotype: A much larger clone is a single base away; this may be a read error. The chain has TRBV6-5 and TRBJ2-7; possible D gene TRBD1, 6 bases. V lost 2 bases to trimming and J lost 6 bases, with 17 bases between them. CDR1 and CDR2 (germline): MNHEY, SVGAGI. This CDR3 comprises 15 residues. CDR3 amino acids: CASSYRGGSDCEQYF. The CDR3 bases are TGTGCCAGCAGTTACCGAGGGGGTTCCGACTGCGAGCAGTACTTC.

This clonotype was recorded at least ten times. This chain joins TRBV12-3 or TRBV12-4 and TRBJ1-2, with a tentative D call TRBD1 (5 bases). This CDR3 is 14 amino acids long. V was cut by 3 bases and J by 4 bases, with 12 bases left in between. The CDR3 nucleotides are TGTGCCAGCAGTTTGGTACAGGAGCTCTATGGCTACACCTTC. As protein: CASSLVQELYGYTF.

This clonotype was observed many times. The chain joins TRBV4-1 to TRBJ1-1; unclear D gene. Germline-derived CDR1 and CDR2 are MGHRA and YSYEKL. The CDR3 is made up of 13 amino acids. Trimming removed 4 bases from V and 0 bases from J, with 6 bases in between. CDR3 in DNA: TGCGCCAGCAGCCGAGAGTTGAACACTGAAGCTTTCTTT. It encodes CASSRELNTEAFF.

Turning to this clonotype: A read error may be the cause here, since a much bigger clone is one base away. The chain couples TRBV5-1 to TRBJ1-2, with D possibly being TRBD1 (5 bases). The CDR3 spans 15 residues. Trimming removed 4 bases at V and 4 bases at J, with 17 bases between. Per germline, CDR1 SGHRS and CDR2 YFSETQ. CDR3 in DNA: TGCGCCAGCAGCCCCGACAGTCCCCCTCCCTATGGCTACACCTTC. Residues: CASSPDSPPPYGYTF.

In the case of this clonotype: Germline is not matched at one junction end, which may reflect a read error. The chain links TRBV20-1 to TRBJ2-1, with TRBD2 matching over 13 bases. The CDR3 covers 18 residues. CDR1 DFQATT and CDR2 SNEGSKA come from the germline V gene (reference sequence). The CDR3 region has the DNA TGCAGTGCTGGAGATCTCTTTCAACCGGGACTAGCGGGGTACGAGCAGTTCTTC. It translates to CSAGDLFQPGLAGYEQFF.

Note on this clonotype: This sequence may be a read error, since a much larger clone differs from it by one base. This chain links TRBV7-2 with TRBJ2-3, with D uncertain. The V gene's germline CDR1 is SGHTA and CDR2 FQGNSA. Trimming left V 1 base short and J 2 bases short, with 7 bases between. This CDR3 spans 14 amino acids. CDR3 DNA: TGTGCCAGCAGCTTAGTATCGGTCACAGATACGCAGTATTTT. Protein: CASSLVSVTDTQYF.

This clonotype was counted many times. This chain joins TRBV30 and TRBJ1-3, with D possibly being TRBD1 (5 bases). V was shortened by 5 bases and J by 1 base, with 9 bases between the two germline ends. This CDR3 spans 13 amino acids. CDR1 and CDR2 from the germline V gene are GTSNPN and SVGIG (reference sequence). CDR3 sequence: CAWEGSSGNTIYF. The CDR3 DNA is TGTGCCTGGGAGGGGTCATCTGGAAACACCATATATTTT.

The chain has TRBV14 and TRBJ1-1; 8 nucleotides match TRBD1. The CDR3 sequence is 15 residues long. V was pared by 3 bases and J by 6 bases, with 9 bases of the junction left unmatched. CDR1 is SGHDN, CDR2 FVKESK, per germline. The chain's CDR3 is CASSHEQGALSEAFF. The CDR3 bases are TGTGCCAGCAGCCATGAGCAGGGGGCGCTATCTGAAGCTTTCTTT.

Of note for this clonotype: This may stem from a read error, because a much larger clone lies one nucleotide away. The V and J genes are TRBV7-9 and TRBJ2-3; D gene uncertain. CDR1 and CDR2 from the germline V gene are SEHNR and FQNEAQ (reference sequence). This CDR3 contains 16 residues. For the CDR3, the DNA is TGTGCCGGCAGCCCGTCCGGGCCGAATCCCACAGATACGCAGTATTTT. Protein sequence: CAGSPSGPNPTDTQYF.

Remarks on this clonotype: A much larger clone differs by one base, so this may be a read error. This chain links TRBV3-1 with TRBJ2-5; possible D gene TRBD2, 6 bases. The CDR3 runs 14 residues. Germline V lookup: CDR1 LGHDT, CDR2 YNNKEL (reference sequence). V was cut by 4 bases and J by 4 bases, with 13 bases left in between. The DNA of the CDR3 is TGTGCCAGCAGCCCGACCAGACTAGGAGAGACCCAGTACTTC. As protein: CASSPTRLGETQYF.

V usage is TRBV4-2 and J usage is TRBJ1-3; D may be TRBD1 (6 bases). CDR1 is LGHNA and CDR2 is YNFKEQ in the germline V gene. The CDR3 loop spans 15 amino acids. The ends were cut back, 4 bases at V and 4 bases at J, with 14 bases in the middle. DNA of the CDR3: TGTGCCAGCAGCCCATCAGGGGCTCCCGGAAACACCATATATTTT. The encoded protein is CASSPSGAPGNTIYF.

The genes are TRBV11-2 and TRBJ2-7; D call uncertain. V lost 5 bases and J 0 bases, leaving 14 bases between the germline ends. The CDR3 consists of 15 residues. From germline, CDR1 is SGHAT and CDR2 FQNNGV. In DNA, the CDR3 is TGTGCCAGCAGCCCCCTGCAGGTTAGCTCCTACGAGCAGTACTTC. It yields the protein CASSPLQVSSYEQYF.

A word on this clonotype: Here the CDR3 omits its conserved ending phenylalanine or tryptophan, so a read error is the likely source. This chain joins TRBV19 and TRBJ2-3; maybe TRBD2 (5 bases). Germline CDR1 reads LNHDA; CDR2 reads SQIVND (reference sequence). Trimming took off 5 bases at V and 1 base at J, with 7 bases between the two ends. There are 13 residues in the CDR3. The CDR3 reads CASSLAGTDTQYL. CDR3 coding DNA: TGTGCCAGTAGTCTAGCCGGCACAGATACGCAGTATCTT.

The J gene is TRBJ2-5, the V gene TRBV7-9; 7 positions agree with TRBD2. The CDR3 length is 15 residues. Germline assignment: CDR1 SEHNR and CDR2 FQNEAQ (reference sequence). J gave up 5 bases and V 4 bases, and 10 bases lay outside the gene matches. The CDR3 spells CASSSPFQGGETQYF. The CDR3 DNA reads as TGTGCCAGCAGCTCTCCCTTCCAGGGAGGGGAGACCCAGTACTTC.

This clonotype has at least ten counts. At one end the junction does not follow the germline gene, possibly because of a read error. V gene TRBV12-3 or TRBV12-4 combines with J gene TRBJ1-4; D remains ambiguous. This CDR3 is built from 12 residues. The CDR3 region has the DNA TGTGCCAGCAGCTTAGTCGACGAAAAACTGTTTTTT. Protein sequence: CASSLVDEKLFF.

On this clonotype itself: A much more abundant neighbour one base away suggests this may be a read error. The gene calls are TRBV12-3 or TRBV12-4 and TRBJ1-5; TRBD1 is a possible D gene (6 bases). This CDR3 is built from 15 residues. The germline V and J ends were trimmed by 8 bases and 1 base, with 15 bases remaining between them. DNA for the CDR3: TGTGCCAGCTGTCATACAGGGAACAGCAATCAGCCCCAGCATTTT. It encodes CASCHTGNSNQPQHF.

This clonotype has a handful of counts. V is TRBV27 and J is TRBJ1-5, with TRBD1 as a possible D gene (6 bases). Germline V CDR1 and CDR2: MNHEY, SMNVEV (reference sequence). The CDR3 runs to 13 residues. Trimming took off 5 bases at V and 7 bases at J, with 12 bases between the two ends. CDR3 DNA sequence: TGTGCCAGCAGTCCACAGGGTTTCCAGCCCCAGCATTTT. Protein: CASSPQGFQPQHF.

This clonotype occurred many times. The chain combines TRBV7-9 with TRBJ2-3, with 8 bases identical to TRBD2. This CDR3 has 15 amino acids. CDR1 is SEHNR and CDR2 is FQNEAQ in the germline V gene (reference sequence). V was pared by 3 bases and J by 2 bases, with 4 bases of the junction left unmatched. The CDR3 region is CASSFSGVNTDTQYF. In DNA, the CDR3 is TGTGCCAGCAGCTTTAGCGGGGTGAACACAGATACGCAGTATTTT.

This clonotype was recorded at least ten times. No DNA is shown, since the ends of the CDR3 on it are uncertain; the CDR3 is the one TCRdb lists. The chain couples TRBV24-1 to TRBJ2-2. CDR1 is KGHDR, CDR2 SFDVKD, per germline. 13 amino acids form the CDR3, both terminal residues included. CDR3 protein: CATSDFGAGELFF.

This clonotype has ten or more counts. This rearrangement joins TRBV2 to TRBJ1-1, with 9 bases fitting TRBD1. V gave up 6 bases and J gave up 5 bases; unmatched junction bases: 7. This CDR3 spans 14 amino acids. Germline V CDR1 and CDR2: SNHLY, FYNNEI. The CDR3 spells CASRKQGAGTEAFF. DNA of the CDR3: TGTGCCAGCAGGAAACAGGGGGCAGGGACTGAAGCTTTCTTT.

In the case of this clonotype: A much larger clone sits a single nucleotide away, making a read error possible. No conserved phenylalanine or tryptophan is present at the end of the CDR3, so a read error is the likely explanation. The rearrangement uses TRBV14 and TRBJ1-2; unclear D gene. Germline CDR1 and CDR2: SGHDN and FVKESK. This CDR3 comprises 15 residues. V gave up 7 bases and J gave up 7 bases, with 22 bases separating them. The CDR3 DNA follows: TGTGCCAGCACCCCAATCGGGATTCGTCTGAGTGGCTACACCCTC. Amino acid sequence: CASTPIGIRLSGYTL.

The chain combines TRBV5-6 with TRBJ2-7, with TRBD1 as a possible D gene (6 bases). V dropped 2 bases and J dropped 5 bases, with 11 bases sitting between them. Germline CDR1 and CDR2: SGHDT and YYEEEE. The CDR3 extends over 13 amino acids. The CDR3 sequence: CASSFSTGHEQYF. In nucleotides, the CDR3 is TGTGCCAGCAGCTTTTCCACAGGGCACGAGCAGTACTTC.